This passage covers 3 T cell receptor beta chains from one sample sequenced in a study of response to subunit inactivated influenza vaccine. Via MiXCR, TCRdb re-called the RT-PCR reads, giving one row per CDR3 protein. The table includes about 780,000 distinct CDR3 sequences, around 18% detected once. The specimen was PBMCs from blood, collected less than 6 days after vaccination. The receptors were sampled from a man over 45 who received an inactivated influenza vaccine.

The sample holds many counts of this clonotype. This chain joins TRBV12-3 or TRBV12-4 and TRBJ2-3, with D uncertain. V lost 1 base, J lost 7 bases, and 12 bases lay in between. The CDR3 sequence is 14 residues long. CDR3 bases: TGTGCCAGCAGTTTAGTTTCGGTTAGGCATACGCAGTATTTT. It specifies CASSLVSVRHTQYF.

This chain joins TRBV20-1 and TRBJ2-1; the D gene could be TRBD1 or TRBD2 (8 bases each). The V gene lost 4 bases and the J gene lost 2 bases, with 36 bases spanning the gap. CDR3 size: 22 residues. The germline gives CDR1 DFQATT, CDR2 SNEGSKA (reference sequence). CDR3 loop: CSATGTGDSGNPLQRAYNEQFF. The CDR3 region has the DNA TGCAGTGCTACCGGGACAGGCGATAGCGGGAACCCTCTTCAGAGGGCCTACAATGAGCAGTTCTTC.

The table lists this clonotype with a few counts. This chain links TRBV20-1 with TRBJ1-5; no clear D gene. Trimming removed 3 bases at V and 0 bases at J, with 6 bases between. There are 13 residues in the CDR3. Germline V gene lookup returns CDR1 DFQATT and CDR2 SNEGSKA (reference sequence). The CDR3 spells CSASLGSNQPQHF. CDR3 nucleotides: TGCAGTGCTAGTCTAGGTAGCAATCAGCCCCAGCATTTT.